This T cell receptor (beta chain) stems from a study of CD8+ T cells in alopecia areata. This clone ranks as hyperexpanded. V gave up 1 base and J gave up 6 bases, with 12 bases separating them. Germline V gives CDR1 SGHVS, CDR2 FNYEAQ. The CDR3 has 15 amino acids. RNA was extracted and reverse transcribed into cDNA as the sequencing template. Data came from immunoSEQ multiplex PCR; TCRdb stores just in-frame clones and leaves some out. The sample has 3,500 to 4,000 clones; around 71% are singletons. The V gene is TRBV7-6, the J gene TRBJ1-4; no reliable D call. This sequence was found in a human donor in good health. The sequenced sample consisted of skin. The CDR3 bases are TGTGCCAGCAGCTTAGAGGCCGGGTGGGATGAAAAACTGTTTTTT. This codes for CASSLEAGWDEKLFF. The complete variable domain, with remaining parts taken from reference TRBV7-6 and TRBJ1-4, reads GAGVSQSPRYKVTKRGQDVALRCDPISGHVSLYWYRQALGQGPEFLTYFNYEAQQDKSGLPNDRFSAERPEGSISTLTIQRTEQRDSAMYRCASSLEAGWDEKLFFGSGTQLSVL.